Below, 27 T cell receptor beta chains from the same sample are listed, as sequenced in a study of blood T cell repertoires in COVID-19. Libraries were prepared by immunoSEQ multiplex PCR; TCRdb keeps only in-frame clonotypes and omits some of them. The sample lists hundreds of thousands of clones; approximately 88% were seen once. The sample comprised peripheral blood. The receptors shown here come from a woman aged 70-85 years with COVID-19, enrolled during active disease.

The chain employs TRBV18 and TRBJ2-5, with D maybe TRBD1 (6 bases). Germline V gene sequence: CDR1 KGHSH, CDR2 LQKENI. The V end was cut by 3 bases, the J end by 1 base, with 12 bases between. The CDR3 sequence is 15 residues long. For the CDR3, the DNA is TGTGCCAGCTCACCTCGACAGGATACCCAAGAGACCCAGTACTTC. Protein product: CASSPRQDTQETQYF.

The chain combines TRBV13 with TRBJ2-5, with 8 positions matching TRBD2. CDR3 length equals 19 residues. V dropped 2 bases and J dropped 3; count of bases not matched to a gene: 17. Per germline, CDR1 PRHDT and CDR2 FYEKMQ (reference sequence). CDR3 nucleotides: TGTGCCAGCAGCTTATCGCCTTTCCGGGCGGGAGGCAACGAAGAGACCCAGTACTTC. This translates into CASSLSPFRAGGNEETQYF.

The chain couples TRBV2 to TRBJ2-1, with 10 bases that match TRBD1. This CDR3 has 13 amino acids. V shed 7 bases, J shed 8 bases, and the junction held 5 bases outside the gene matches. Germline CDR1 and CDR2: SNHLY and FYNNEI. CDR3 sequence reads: CASNGQGVHEQFF. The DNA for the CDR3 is TGTGCCAGCAACGGACAGGGGGTACATGAGCAGTTCTTC.

This CDR3 reads CASSTLGGGQPQHF. CDR3 nucleotides: TGTGCCAGTAGTACCCTCGGGGGTGGACAGCCCCAGCATTTT. This chain uses TRBV19 with TRBJ1-5, with a tentative D call TRBD1 (5 bases). Germline values: CDR1 LNHDA, CDR2 SQIVND (reference sequence). Trimming took off 4 bases at V and 7 bases at J, with 14 bases between the two ends. The CDR3 consists of 14 residues.

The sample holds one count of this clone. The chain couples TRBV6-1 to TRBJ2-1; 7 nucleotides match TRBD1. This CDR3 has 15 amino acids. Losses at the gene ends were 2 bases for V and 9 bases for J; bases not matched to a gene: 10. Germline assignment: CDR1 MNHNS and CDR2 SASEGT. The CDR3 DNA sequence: TGTGCCAGCAGTGAACGAGTCGAGGGGGCCGGTGAGCAGTTCTTC. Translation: CASSERVEGAGEQFF.

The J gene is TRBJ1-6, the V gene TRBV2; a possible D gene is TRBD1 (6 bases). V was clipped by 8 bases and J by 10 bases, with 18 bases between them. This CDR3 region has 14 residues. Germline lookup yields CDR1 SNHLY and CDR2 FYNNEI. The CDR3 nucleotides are TGTGCCAGCTCCCCGAACAGGGCAAACTCACCCCTCCACTTT. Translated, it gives CASSPNRANSPLHF. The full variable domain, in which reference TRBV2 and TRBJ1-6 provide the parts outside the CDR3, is EPEVTQTPSHQVTQMGQEVILRCVPISNHLYFYWYRQILGQKVEFLVSFYNNEISEKSEIFDDQFSVERPDGSNFTLKIRSTKLEDSAMYFCASSPNRANSPLHFGNGTRLTVT.

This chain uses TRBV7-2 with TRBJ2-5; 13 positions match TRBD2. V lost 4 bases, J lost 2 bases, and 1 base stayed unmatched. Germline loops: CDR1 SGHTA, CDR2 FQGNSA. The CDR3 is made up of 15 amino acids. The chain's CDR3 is CASSWGLAGQETQYF. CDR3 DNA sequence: TGTGCCAGCAGCTGGGGACTAGCGGGGCAAGAGACCCAGTACTTC. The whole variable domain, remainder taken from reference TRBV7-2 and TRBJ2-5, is GAGVSQSPSNKVTEKGKDVELRCDPISGHTALYWYRQSLGQGLEFLIYFQGNSAPDKSGLPSDRFSAERTGGSVSTLTIQRTQQEDSAVYLCASSWGLAGQETQYFGPGTRLLVL.

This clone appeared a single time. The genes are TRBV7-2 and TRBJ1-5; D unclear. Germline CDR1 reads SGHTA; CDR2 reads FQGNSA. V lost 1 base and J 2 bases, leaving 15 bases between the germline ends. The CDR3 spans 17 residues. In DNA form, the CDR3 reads TGTGCCAGCAGCTTAGGGGCTCGGGAAAGGGGCAATCAGCCCCAGCATTTT. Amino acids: CASSLGARERGNQPQHF. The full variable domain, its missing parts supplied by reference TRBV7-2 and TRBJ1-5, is GAGVSQSPSNKVTEKGKDVELRCDPISGHTALYWYRQSLGQGLEFLIYFQGNSAPDKSGLPSDRFSAERTGGSVSTLTIQRTQQEDSAVYLCASSLGARERGNQPQHFGDGTRLSIL.

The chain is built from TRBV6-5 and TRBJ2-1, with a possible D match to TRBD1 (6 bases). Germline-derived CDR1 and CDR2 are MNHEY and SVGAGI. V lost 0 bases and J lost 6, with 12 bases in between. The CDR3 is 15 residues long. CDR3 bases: TGTGCCAGCAGTTACTCTCAGGGGTTCGGCAATGAGCAGTTCTTC. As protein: CASSYSQGFGNEQFF.

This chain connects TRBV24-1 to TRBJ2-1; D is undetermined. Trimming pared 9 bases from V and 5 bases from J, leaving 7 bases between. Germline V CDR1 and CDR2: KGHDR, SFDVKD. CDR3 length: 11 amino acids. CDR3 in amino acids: CATELNNEQFF. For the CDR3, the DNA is TGTGCCACCGAGCTAAACAATGAGCAGTTCTTC.

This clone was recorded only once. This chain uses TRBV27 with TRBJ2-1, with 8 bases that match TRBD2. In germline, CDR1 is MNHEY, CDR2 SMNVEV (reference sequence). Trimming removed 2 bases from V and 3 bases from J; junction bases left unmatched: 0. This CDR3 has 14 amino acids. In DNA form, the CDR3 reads TGTGCCAGCAGTTTACTAGCGGGCTACAATGAGCAGTTCTTC. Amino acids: CASSLLAGYNEQFF.

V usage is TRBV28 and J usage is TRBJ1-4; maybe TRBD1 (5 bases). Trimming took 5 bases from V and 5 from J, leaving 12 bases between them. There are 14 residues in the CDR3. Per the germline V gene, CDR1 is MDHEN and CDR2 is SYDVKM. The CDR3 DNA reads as TGTGCCAGCAGTACACTGACAGAGAATGAAAAACTGTTTTTT. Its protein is CASSTLTENEKLFF. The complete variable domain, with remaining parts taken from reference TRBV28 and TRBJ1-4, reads DVKVTQSSRYLVKRTGEKVFLECVQDMDHENMFWYRQDPGLGLRLIYFSYDVKMKEKGDIPEGYSVSREKKERFSLILESASTNQTSMYLCASSTLTENEKLFFGSGTQLSVL.

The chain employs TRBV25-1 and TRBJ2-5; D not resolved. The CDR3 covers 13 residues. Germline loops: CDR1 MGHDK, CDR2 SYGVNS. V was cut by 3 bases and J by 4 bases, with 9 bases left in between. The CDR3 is CASSDYISETQYF. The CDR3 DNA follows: TGTGCCAGCAGTGATTACATCTCAGAGACCCAGTACTTC.

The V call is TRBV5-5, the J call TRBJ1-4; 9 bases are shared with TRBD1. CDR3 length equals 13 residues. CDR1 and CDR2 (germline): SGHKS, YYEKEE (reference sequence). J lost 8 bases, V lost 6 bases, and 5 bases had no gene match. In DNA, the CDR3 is TGTGCCAGCAAAACAGGGGGCGTGGAAAAACTGTTTTTT. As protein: CASKTGGVEKLFF.

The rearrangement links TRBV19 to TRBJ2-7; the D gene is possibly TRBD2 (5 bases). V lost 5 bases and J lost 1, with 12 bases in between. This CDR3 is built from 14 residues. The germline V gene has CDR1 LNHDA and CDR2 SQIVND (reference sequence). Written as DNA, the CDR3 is TGTGCCAGTAGTCCAAGGCGAGGGTCCTACGAGCAGTACTTC. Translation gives CASSPRRGSYEQYF.

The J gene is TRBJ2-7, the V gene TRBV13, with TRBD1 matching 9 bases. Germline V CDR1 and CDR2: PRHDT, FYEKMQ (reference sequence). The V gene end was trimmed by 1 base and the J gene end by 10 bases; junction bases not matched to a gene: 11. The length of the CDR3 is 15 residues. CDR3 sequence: CASSLEGTGLREQYF. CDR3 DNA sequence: TGTGCCAGCAGCTTAGAGGGGACAGGGCTGAGGGAACAGTACTTC.

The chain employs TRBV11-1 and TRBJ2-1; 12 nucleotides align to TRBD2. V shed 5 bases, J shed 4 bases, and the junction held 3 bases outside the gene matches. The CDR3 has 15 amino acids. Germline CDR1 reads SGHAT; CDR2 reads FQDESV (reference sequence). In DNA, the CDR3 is TGTGCCAGCAGCGGGACTAGCGGGTATTACAATGAGCAGTTCTTC. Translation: CASSGTSGYYNEQFF.

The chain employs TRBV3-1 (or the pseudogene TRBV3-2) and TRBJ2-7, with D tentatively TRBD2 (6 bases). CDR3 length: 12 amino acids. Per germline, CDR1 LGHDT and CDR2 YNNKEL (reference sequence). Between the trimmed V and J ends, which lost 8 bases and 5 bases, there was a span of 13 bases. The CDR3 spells CASSRGSNEQYF. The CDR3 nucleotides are TGTGCCAGCTCCCGGGGGTCCAACGAGCAGTACTTC.

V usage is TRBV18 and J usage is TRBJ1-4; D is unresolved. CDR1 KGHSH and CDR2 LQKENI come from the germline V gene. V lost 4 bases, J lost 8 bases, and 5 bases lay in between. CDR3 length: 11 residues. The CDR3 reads CASSLKEKLFF. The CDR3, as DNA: TGTGCCAGCTCACTCAAAGAAAAACTGTTTTTT.

CDR3 amino acids: CASTNGGDFYGYTF. CDR3 DNA sequence: TGTGCCAGCACAAATGGAGGGGATTTTTATGGCTACACCTTC. V gene TRBV28 combines with J gene TRBJ1-2; perhaps TRBD1 as D (5 bases). The V gene's germline CDR1 is MDHEN and CDR2 SYDVKM. CDR3 size: 14 residues. V lost 7 bases to trimming and J lost 5 bases, with 17 bases between them.

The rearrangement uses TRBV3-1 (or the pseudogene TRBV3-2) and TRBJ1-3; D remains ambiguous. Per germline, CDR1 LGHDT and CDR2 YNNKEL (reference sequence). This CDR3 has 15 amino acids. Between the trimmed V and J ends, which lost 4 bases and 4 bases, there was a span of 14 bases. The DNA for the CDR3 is TGTGCCAGCAGCCCTTCGTCGGACTCAGGAAACACCATATATTTT. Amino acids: CASSPSSDSGNTIYF.

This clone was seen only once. In DNA, the CDR3 is TGTGCCAGCAGCCTACAGGGGGGAGACAATGAGCAGTTCTTC. It codes for CASSLQGGDNEQFF. This chain uses TRBV11-3 with TRBJ2-1; 8 nucleotides match TRBD1. V gave up 5 bases and J gave up 5 bases; unmatched junction bases: 5. This CDR3 has 14 amino acids. Looked up from germline, CDR1 is SGHNT and CDR2 is YENEEA.

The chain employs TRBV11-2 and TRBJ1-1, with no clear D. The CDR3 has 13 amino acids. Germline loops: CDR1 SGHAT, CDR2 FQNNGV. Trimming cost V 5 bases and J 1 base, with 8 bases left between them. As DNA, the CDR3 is TGTGCCAGCAGCACTTCGAAGAACACTGAAGCTTTCTTT. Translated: CASSTSKNTEAFF.

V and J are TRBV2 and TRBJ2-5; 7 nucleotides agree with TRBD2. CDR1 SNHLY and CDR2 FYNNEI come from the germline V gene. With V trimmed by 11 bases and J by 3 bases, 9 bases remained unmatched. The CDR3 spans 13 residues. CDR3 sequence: CARRLAMKETQYF. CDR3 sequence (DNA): TGTGCCCGCCGACTAGCCATGAAAGAGACCCAGTACTTC.

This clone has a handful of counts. The CDR3 nucleotides are TGTGCCAGCAGCCAAGATCGGGATCCCGAAGTAGCTGGTAATGAGCAGTTCTTC. This gives the protein CASSQDRDPEVAGNEQFF. The chain uses TRBV4-2 and TRBJ2-1; D is perhaps TRBD2 (5 bases). Germline CDR1 is LGHNA and CDR2 is YNFKEQ. This CDR3 region has 18 residues. The germline V and J ends were trimmed by 0 bases and 7 bases, with 22 bases remaining between them.

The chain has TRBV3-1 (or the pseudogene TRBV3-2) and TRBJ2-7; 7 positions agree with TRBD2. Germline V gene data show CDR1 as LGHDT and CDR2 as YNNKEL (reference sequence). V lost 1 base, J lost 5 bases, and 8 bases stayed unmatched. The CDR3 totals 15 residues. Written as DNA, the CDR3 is TGTGCCAGCAGCCAAGGGACTAGTGGTTTCGACGAGCAGTACTTC. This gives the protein CASSQGTSGFDEQYF.

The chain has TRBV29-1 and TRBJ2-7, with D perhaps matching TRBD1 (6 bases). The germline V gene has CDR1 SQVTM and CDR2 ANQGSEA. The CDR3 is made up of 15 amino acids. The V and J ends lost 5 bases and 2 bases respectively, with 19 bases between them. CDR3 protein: CSVFISGTLTYEQYF. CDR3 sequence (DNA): TGCAGCGTTTTCATCTCCGGGACACTGACCTACGAGCAGTACTTC.